These 5 T cell receptor beta chains originate from one sample sequenced in a study of blood T cell repertoires in COVID-19. The assay was immunoSEQ multiplex PCR, and TCRdb's table has in-frame clones only and misses some. The profile covers under 250,000 clones, with approximately 86% appearing a single time and under 2% taken by the ten largest. The source material was peripheral blood. The receptors here all came from a woman aged 55-70 years who had recovered from COVID-19.

The rearrangement uses TRBV7-8 and TRBJ1-5; 8 bases align to TRBD1. Germline V gene lookup returns CDR1 SGHVS and CDR2 FQNEAQ. V shed 5 bases and J 3 bases; nucleotides not matched to a gene: 6. The CDR3 length is 15 residues. The CDR3 coding sequence is TGTGCCAGCAGCAGCAGGGGACAGGACAATCAGCCCCAGCATTTT. Translated, it gives CASSSRGQDNQPQHF.

This chain uses TRBV4-1 with TRBJ1-5; 9 nucleotides match TRBD1. V lost 2 bases to trimming and J lost 4 bases; unmatched junction nucleotides: 6. Germline V lookup: CDR1 MGHRA, CDR2 YSYEKL. The CDR3 is 16 residues long. The CDR3 DNA is TGCGCCAGCAGCCAAACCCCGACAGGGGGGAATCAGCCCCAGCATTTT. Its protein is CASSQTPTGGNQPQHF.

The chain combines TRBV7-9 with TRBJ1-5; possible D gene TRBD1, 6 bases. This CDR3 spans 16 amino acids. The germline CDR1 and CDR2 sequences are SEHNR and FQNEAQ (reference sequence). The V end was cut by 1 base, the J end by 5 bases, with 15 bases between. The CDR3 bases are TGTGCCAGCAGCTTAGGAGGTGTCAGGGGAGATCAGCCCCAGCATTTT. The encoded protein is CASSLGGVRGDQPQHF.

In its sample, this clone was seen once. The chain combines TRBV7-2 with TRBJ1-6; 8 positions agree with TRBD1. The CDR3 consists of 15 residues. CDR1 is SGHTA and CDR2 is FQGNSA in the germline V gene. The ends lost 5 bases at V and 9 bases at J; junction bases unmatched: 9. CDR3 loop: CASSLDRGKASPLHF. The CDR3 DNA is TGTGCCAGCAGCCTCGACAGGGGTAAGGCTTCACCCCTCCACTTT.

This clone was observed once. The CDR3 sequence: CASSQEPPGLAGETQYF. The CDR3 bases are TGCGCCAGCAGCCAAGAACCTCCGGGACTAGCCGGGGAGACCCAGTACTTC. The chain joins TRBV4-1 to TRBJ2-5; 9 bases agree with TRBD2. The germline gives CDR1 MGHRA, CDR2 YSYEKL. Trimming removed 0 bases from V and 5 bases from J; junction bases left unmatched: 10. The CDR3 contains 17 residues.